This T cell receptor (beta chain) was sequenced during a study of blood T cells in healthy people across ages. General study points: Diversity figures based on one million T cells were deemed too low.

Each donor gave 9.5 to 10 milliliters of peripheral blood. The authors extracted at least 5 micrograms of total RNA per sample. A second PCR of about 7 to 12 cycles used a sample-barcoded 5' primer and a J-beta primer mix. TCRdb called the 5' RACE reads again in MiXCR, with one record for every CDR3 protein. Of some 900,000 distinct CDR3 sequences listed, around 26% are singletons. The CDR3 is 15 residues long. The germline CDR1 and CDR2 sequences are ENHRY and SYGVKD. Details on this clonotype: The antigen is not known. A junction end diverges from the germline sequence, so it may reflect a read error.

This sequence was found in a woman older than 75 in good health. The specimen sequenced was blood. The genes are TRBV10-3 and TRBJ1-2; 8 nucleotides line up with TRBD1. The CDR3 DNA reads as TGTGCCATCAGTGAGTCGAACAGGGGGGACTATGGCCACACCTTC. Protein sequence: CAISESNRGDYGHTF.